One and the same sample provided the 22 T cell receptor beta chains below, sequenced in a study of T cell clonality in common variable immunodeficiency. Whole-study results and caveats: In common variable immunodeficiency, TCR beta chains reportedly carried fewer deletions and N-nucleotide insertions.

Their antigen targets remain unknown. Method: immunoSEQ multiplex PCR; TCRdb's copy keeps in-frame clones and lacks some. Altogether more than 30,000 clones were found in the sample, and no singletons occur. Sequencing used peripheral blood mononuclear cells. These receptors were collected from a human donor with common variable immunodeficiency.

This clone was observed a few times. The read is 3 residues too short to cover the CDR3 end, so that end is filled in from the germline J gene. The chain couples TRBV7-3 to TRBJ2-3, with D possibly being TRBD1 (6 bases). V lost 5 bases to trimming and J lost 5 bases, with 17 bases between them. In germline, CDR1 is SGHTA, CDR2 FQGTGA. The CDR3 spans 15 residues. The CDR3 bases that were read are TGTGCCAGCAGCACTGACGGCGCCAGGGGAGATACG. It specifies CASSTDGARGDT. The CDR3 in full is CASSTDGARGDTQYF. The variable domain in full, with the rest retrieved from reference TRBV7-3 and TRBJ2-3, is GAGVSQTPSNKVTEKGKYVELRCDPISGHTALYWYRQSLGQGPEFLIYFQGTGAADDSGLPNDRFFAVRPEGSVSTLKIQRTERGDSAVYLCASSTDGARGDTQYFGPGTRLTVL.

This clone was detected ten times or more. The read ends 3 residues before the CDR3 terminus; that terminus is restored from the germline J gene. The rearrangement links TRBV5-4 to TRBJ2-5; TRBD2 matches 9 bases. J was trimmed by 1 base and V by 2 bases; bases with no gene match: 0. From germline, CDR1 is SGHNT and CDR2 YYREEE (reference sequence). The length of the CDR3 is 14 residues. Here the CDR3 reads CASSFSGSQETQYF. The sequenced part of the CDR3 DNA is TGTGCCAGCAGCTTTAGCGGGAGCCAAGAGACC.

About this clone: The CDR3 extends 3 residues past the end of the read, so its final part is completed from the germline J gene. The chain is built from TRBV7-9 and TRBJ2-5; the D gene is possibly TRBD1 (5 bases). V lost 1 base to trimming and J lost 4 bases, with 13 bases between them. CDR1 is SEHNR, CDR2 FQNEAQ, per germline (reference sequence). The CDR3 contains 15 residues. This chain's CDR3 is CASSLDRGWAETQYF. The part of the CDR3 DNA that was read is TGTGCCAGCAGCTTAGATAGGGGTTGGGCAGAGACC.

In its sample, this clone was seen many times. The sequence runs out 3 residues before the end of the CDR3; the remainder is reconstructed from the germline J gene. J is TRBJ2-3 and V is TRBV7-8; no definite D call. CDR1 is SGHVS and CDR2 is FQNEAQ in the germline V gene. V was pared by 1 base and J by 6 bases, with 17 bases between. The CDR3 covers 16 residues. CDR3 sequence: CASSLGSATPTDTQYF. The CDR3 DNA, read in part, is TGTGCCAGCAGCTTAGGATCGGCCACCCCGACTGATACG. Filled out from reference TRBV7-8 and TRBJ2-3, the complete variable domain reads GAGVSQSPRYKVAKRGQDVALRCDPISGHVSLFWYQQALGQGPEFLTYFQNEAQLDKSGLPSDRFFAERPEGSVSTLKIQRTQQEDSAVYLCASSLGSATPTDTQYFGPGTRLTVL.

In this sample, this clone is medium-sized (0.01 to 0.1%). The read ends 3 residues before the CDR3 terminus; that terminus is restored from the germline J gene. This chain connects TRBV9 to TRBJ1-6; 9 positions agree with TRBD1. With 1 base clipped from V and 9 bases from J, the junction kept 2 bases outside the gene matches. This CDR3 is 14 amino acids long. Germline-derived CDR1 and CDR2 are SGDLS and YYNGEE. The CDR3 loop is CASSVQQGASPLHF. CDR3 DNA (partial): TGTGCCAGCAGCGTACAACAGGGGGCTTCACCC.

As to this clone: The read terminates 3 residues before the CDR3 end, so the remaining end is supplied by the germline J gene. The chain uses TRBV7-8 and TRBJ2-7, with 12 bases aligning to TRBD2. After removal of 4 bases from V and 0 bases from J, the junction contained 7 bases not matched to a gene. This CDR3 region has 17 residues. Germline assignment: CDR1 SGHVS and CDR2 FQNEAQ. The CDR3 sequence: CASSSKGLAGFSYEQYF. The sequenced part of the CDR3 DNA is TGTGCCAGCAGCTCCAAGGGACTAGCGGGTTTCTCCTACGAG. The full variable domain, in which reference TRBV7-8 and TRBJ2-7 provide the parts outside the CDR3, is GAGVSQSPRYKVAKRGQDVALRCDPISGHVSLFWYQQALGQGPEFLTYFQNEAQLDKSGLPSDRFFAERPEGSVSTLKIQRTQQEDSAVYLCASSSKGLAGFSYEQYFGPGTRLTVT.

This clone showed up many times. The covered CDR3 bases are TGCAGTGCTAGAGGGGGGGACAGCAATAAGACC. Translating it yields CSARGGDSNKT. The whole CDR3 sequence reads CSARGGDSNKTQYF. V gene TRBV20-1 combines with J gene TRBJ2-5; tentatively, D is TRBD1 (7 bases). The read ends 3 residues before the CDR3 terminus; that terminus is restored from the germline J gene. This CDR3 comprises 14 residues. Trimming removed 1 base from V and 6 bases from J, with 15 bases in between. Per germline, CDR1 DFQATT and CDR2 SNEGSKA (reference sequence).

Points on this clone: The CDR3 extends 3 residues past the end of the read, so its final part is completed from the germline J gene. The J gene is TRBJ2-5, the V gene TRBV7-6; D remains unclear. The V gene lost 2 bases and the J gene lost 1 base, with 5 bases spanning the gap. CDR1 and CDR2 (germline): SGHVS, FNYEAQ. This CDR3 comprises 13 residues. The covered CDR3 bases are TGTGCCAGCAGCTTATCCAGCCAAGAGACC. It translates to CASSLSSQET. The whole CDR3 is CASSLSSQETQYF.

This clone has a handful of counts. Partial CDR3 DNA: TGTGCCAGCAGCTTAGAGGTGCCAGGGCGTAATGGC. Its protein product is CASSLEVPGRNG. The CDR3, in full, reads CASSLEVPGRNGYTF. The rearrangement joins TRBV7-6 to TRBJ1-2, with a possible D match to TRBD1 (5 bases). The read ends 3 residues shy of where the CDR3 ends; the end is completed using the germline J gene. This CDR3 is 15 amino acids long. Germline CDR1 is SGHVS and CDR2 is FNYEAQ. V was pared by 1 base and J by 6 bases, with 15 bases between.

Note on this clone: The read ends 3 residues early relative to the CDR3; the germline J gene fills the gap. V is TRBV7-6 and J is TRBJ1-3; TRBD1 matches 8 bases. Germline CDR1 and CDR2: SGHVS and FNYEAQ. Trimming took 5 bases from V and 4 from J; bases not matched to a gene: 10. The CDR3 runs 16 residues. CDR3 DNA, as far as it was read: TGTGCCAGCAGCCTCCAGGGGGCGCTTTCGGGAAACACC. It encodes CASSLQGALSGNT. The complete CDR3 protein is CASSLQGALSGNTIYF.

About this clone: The CDR3 is cut off 3 residues early in the read; its end comes from the germline J gene. V usage is TRBV6-2 or TRBV6-3 and J usage is TRBJ1-5; maybe TRBD1 (5 bases). V lost 6 bases, J lost 0 bases, and 15 bases lay in between. Germline V gives CDR1 MNHEY, CDR2 SVGEGT. This CDR3 has 16 amino acids. Partial CDR3 DNA: TGTGCCAGCAGGGGGTGGGGGGAATTTAGCAATCAGCCC. It specifies CASRGWGEFSNQP. The full CDR3 reads CASRGWGEFSNQPQHF.

Many counts were recorded for this clone. The read gets to within 3 residues of the CDR3 end, and the germline J gene fills in the rest. The chain is built from TRBV5-1 and TRBJ2-1; 7 bases agree with TRBD2. CDR1 and CDR2 (germline): SGHRS, YFSETQ. V was clipped by 1 base and J by 5 bases; unmatched bases: 9. The CDR3 has 16 residues. The part of the CDR3 DNA that was read is TGCGCCAGCAGCTTGCCGTTACTAGCGCACCACAATGAG. Its translation is CASSLPLLAHHNE. The whole CDR3 protein is CASSLPLLAHHNEQFF.

Ten or more counts support this clone. The read stops 3 residues short of the end of the CDR3; the missing end is completed from the germline J gene. The genes are TRBV4-1 and TRBJ2-7; maybe TRBD2 (7 bases). The CDR3 contains 16 residues. The V gene lost 1 base and the J gene lost 1 base, with 14 bases spanning the gap. From germline, CDR1 is MGHRA and CDR2 YSYEKL. CDR3 sequence: CASSQVGGQGSYEQYF. CDR3 bases read: TGCGCCAGCAGCCAAGTCGGGGGGCAGGGATCCTACGAG.

This clone was recorded at least ten times. The CDR3 end lies 3 residues beyond the end of the read and is filled in from the germline J gene. This sequence joins TRBV28 and TRBJ2-4, with 8 bases fitting TRBD2. The CDR3 has 16 amino acids. Germline V CDR1 and CDR2: MDHEN, SYDVKM. Trimming cost V 4 bases and J 0 bases; bases outside gene matches: 5. The CDR3 bases that were read are TGTGCCAGCAGTTCCCGGGGGGGGCTAGCCAAAAACATT. Protein product: CASSSRGGLAKNI. In full, the CDR3 is CASSSRGGLAKNIQYF.

There are many counts of this clone. The read stops 3 residues short of the end of the CDR3; the missing end is completed from the germline J gene. This chain links TRBV7-9 with TRBJ1-5; D unresolved. CDR1 and CDR2 from the germline V gene are SEHNR and FQNEAQ (reference sequence). The germline V and J ends were trimmed by 0 bases and 3 bases, with 9 bases remaining between them. The CDR3 runs 15 residues. The CDR3 spells CASSLAQTNNQPQHF. The sequenced part of the CDR3 DNA is TGTGCCAGCAGCTTAGCGCAGACAAACAATCAGCCC.

About this clone itself: The CDR3 end falls 3 residues outside the read, so it is completed with the germline J gene. The rearrangement links TRBV20-1 to TRBJ1-1; D perhaps matches TRBD1 (5 bases). Germline V gene data show CDR1 as DFQATT and CDR2 as SNEGSKA (reference sequence). The CDR3 covers 13 residues. The sequenced CDR3 bases are TGCAGTGCTAGAGATCTGGGGGAGCGGGCG. Protein product: CSARDLGERA. The full CDR3 sequence reads CSARDLGERAAFF.

Only a few counts were recorded for this clone. The read ends 3 residues shy of where the CDR3 ends; the end is completed using the germline J gene. The rearrangement links TRBV10-2 to TRBJ1-5; 7 bases are shared with TRBD1. The J segment lost 0 bases and the V segment lost 5 bases, leaving 1 base of the junction unmatched. Per germline, CDR1 WSHSY and CDR2 SAAADI. This CDR3 contains 14 residues. CDR3 in amino acids: CASSQGDSNQPQHF. The part of the CDR3 DNA that was read is TGCGCCAGCAGTCAGGGGGATAGCAATCAGCCC.

The sample holds many counts of this clone. The CDR3 end lies 3 residues beyond the end of the read and is filled in from the germline J gene. This chain uses TRBV4-2 with TRBJ1-2, with 7 bases identical to TRBD1. V trimming: 4 bases; J trimming: 3 bases; junction bases outside the gene matches: 8. This CDR3 is built from 15 residues. CDR1 and CDR2 from the germline V gene are LGHNA and YNFKEQ. The covered CDR3 bases are TGTGCCAGCAGCCCGGAGGGGGCAGGGGACTATGGC. Amino acid sequence: CASSPEGAGDYG. The full CDR3 is CASSPEGAGDYGYTF.

The table lists this clone with many counts. The CDR3 end falls 3 residues outside the read, so it is completed with the germline J gene. J is TRBJ2-4 and V is TRBV19, with TRBD1 matching over 7 bases. CDR1 LNHDA and CDR2 SQIVND come from the germline V gene (reference sequence). J was trimmed by 1 base and V by 3 bases; bases with no gene match: 3. The CDR3 contains 15 residues. The DNA read from the CDR3 is TGTGCCAGTAGTATTGTCAGGGGGGCCAAAAACATT. Its translation is CASSIVRGAKNI. In full, the CDR3 reads CASSIVRGAKNIQYF.

Only a few counts were recorded for this clone. Read data end 3 residues before the CDR3 end; the end is taken from the germline J gene. V and J are TRBV30 and TRBJ2-7; possibly TRBD1 for D (6 bases). Trimming cost V 3 bases and J 5 bases, with 14 bases left between them. The CDR3 is made up of 13 amino acids. Germline CDR1 GTSNPN, CDR2 SVGIG (reference sequence). CDR3 loop: CAWSRIGGDEQYF. Incomplete CDR3 DNA: TGTGCCTGGAGCCGAATTGGGGGCGACGAG.

This clone was observed at least ten times. The CDR3 extends 3 residues past the end of the read, so its final part is completed from the germline J gene. The J gene is TRBJ1-1, the V gene TRBV5-6, with a possible D match to TRBD1 (6 bases). This CDR3 region has 15 residues. Germline-derived CDR1 and CDR2 are SGHDT and YYEEEE. The V and J ends lost 5 bases and 4 bases respectively, with 18 bases between them. The DNA read from the CDR3 is TGTGCCAGCAGAATGGGTGTCAGGGGTCCCACTGAA. Translation gives CASRMGVRGPTE. The CDR3 as a whole reads CASRMGVRGPTEAFF. The variable domain in full, with the rest retrieved from reference TRBV5-6 and TRBJ1-1, is DAGVTQSPTHLIKTRGQQVTLRCSPKSGHDTVSWYQQALGQGPQFIFQYYEEEERQRGNFPDRFSGHQFPNYSSELNVNALLLGDSALYLCASRMGVRGPTEAFFGQGTRLTVV.

On this clone itself: Read coverage stops 3 residues before the CDR3 terminus; the germline J gene supplies the remainder. The chain is built from TRBV11-2 and TRBJ2-7; D is perhaps TRBD1 (6 bases). The germline CDR1 and CDR2 sequences are SGHAT and FQNNGV. This CDR3 is built from 15 residues. V shed 5 bases and J shed 6 bases, with 20 bases lying between them. The CDR3 is CASSAEFDRSTEQYF. Incomplete CDR3 DNA: TGTGCCAGCAGCGCCGAATTTGACAGGTCTACCGAG.